The subject of this entry is one T cell receptor (beta chain). Its antigen remains unidentified. UMIs and sample barcodes were carried by the TCR alpha and TCR beta cDNA libraries that 5'RACE produced using constant-segment primers. Each CDR3 protein is one row after TCRdb ran MiXCR on the 5' RACE reads. The data hold 250,000 to 350,000 distinct CDR3 sequences, with roughly an eighth observed a single time. These data come from a study of T-cell memory formation after mild COVID-19. Study in general: The TCR clusters were mostly specific to one donor. Study-level findings and limits: The main location of contracting CD4+ clones was CM and EM, and that of contracting CD8+ clones was EMRA. Clones that contracted from day 15 to 85 were balanced CD4/CD8, while later expanders leaned CD4+.

The CDR3 totals 14 residues. The germline V and J ends were trimmed by 6 bases and 4 bases, with 14 bases remaining between them. Germline-derived CDR1 and CDR2 are ENHRY and SYGVKD. V gene TRBV10-3 combines with J gene TRBJ2-3; D is perhaps TRBD2 (5 bases). This receptor was identified in a man aged 18 to 29 who had mild COVID-19 (a few samples of this study predate the infection). Cell type and time point are not known. The sample taken for sequencing was PBMCs or a T cell subset sorted from them (not recorded which). CDR3 residues: CAISLSGAADTQYF. The CDR3 region has the DNA TGTGCCATCAGCTTAAGCGGCGCCGCAGATACGCAGTATTTT.